The rows below give T cell receptor beta chains drawn from one sample of a study of blood T cell repertoires in COVID-19. Profiled with immunoSEQ multiplex PCR; TCRdb holds only in-frame clones, not every one. The sample shows around 400,000 clones, around 87% of them seen only once. The sequenced material came from peripheral blood. The receptors derive from an older woman with COVID-19, enrolled during active disease. Both conserved end residues are part of each CDR3. The order of the fields is clone size, J gene, D gene, V gene, CDR3 DNA, CDR3 protein. A D gene is named only where the DNA matches it firmly. Size is stated for part of the rows, as once, few or many counts, or as a class when the clone is expanded.

clone_size: -; j_call: TRBJ1-3; d_call: TRBD1; v_call: TRBV18; cdr3_nt: TGTGCCAGCTCACCGATGGGACAGACTGGAAACACCATATATTTT; cdr3_aa: CASSPMGQTGNTIYF
clone_size: few; j_call: TRBJ1-3; d_call: -; v_call: TRBV19; cdr3_nt: TGTGCCAGTAGTGTCGACAGGAGCTCTGGAAACACCATATATTTT; cdr3_aa: CASSVDRSSGNTIYF
clone_size: -; j_call: TRBJ1-2; d_call: TRBD1; v_call: TRBV11-2; cdr3_nt: TGTGCCAGCAGCTTTCCGGGACAGCAGTATGGCTACACCTTC; cdr3_aa: CASSFPGQQYGYTF
clone_size: -; j_call: TRBJ2-7; d_call: -; v_call: TRBV12-2; cdr3_nt: TGTGCAAGTCGCCTCCACACCGGGACAGGGGATCGGGCCTACGAGCAGTACTTC; cdr3_aa: CASRLHTGTGDRAYEQYF
clone_size: -; j_call: TRBJ2-5; d_call: -; v_call: TRBV5-8; cdr3_nt: TGTGCCAGCAGCCCTTCTCTTGTTGTGGGGCAAGGGACCCAGTACTTC; cdr3_aa: CASSPSLVVGQGTQYF
clone_size: -; j_call: TRBJ1-2; d_call: TRBD1; v_call: TRBV6-2/TRBV6-3; cdr3_nt: TGTGCCAGCAGTACCGCCTACAGGGGATCTAACTATGGCTACACCTTC; cdr3_aa: CASSTAYRGSNYGYTF
clone_size: -; j_call: TRBJ1-2; d_call: TRBD1; v_call: TRBV10-1; cdr3_nt: TGCGCCAGCAGCTCGGACAGGGCCTATGGCTACACCTTC; cdr3_aa: CASSSDRAYGYTF
clone_size: -; j_call: TRBJ1-5; d_call: -; v_call: TRBV18; cdr3_nt: TGTGCCAGCCAAGAGGCGGCAGGGTACTATCAGCCCCAGCATTTT; cdr3_aa: CASQEAAGYYQPQHF
clone_size: once; j_call: TRBJ1-2; d_call: TRBD1; v_call: TRBV5-1; cdr3_nt: TGCGCCAGCAGCACCCCGGACAGGGGGCACTATGGCTACACCTTC; cdr3_aa: CASSTPDRGHYGYTF
clone_size: -; j_call: TRBJ2-1; d_call: TRBD2; v_call: TRBV6-6; cdr3_nt: TGTGCCAGCAAAGGACTAGCGGGGTTGGATGAGCAGTTCTTC; cdr3_aa: CASKGLAGLDEQFF
clone_size: -; j_call: TRBJ1-5; d_call: TRBD1; v_call: TRBV7-8; cdr3_nt: TGTGCCAGCAGCCCGAGGGACAGGGGATCAGAAATGAGTTATCAGCCCCAGCATTTT; cdr3_aa: CASSPRDRGSEMSYQPQHF
clone_size: -; j_call: TRBJ2-7; d_call: TRBD1; v_call: TRBV5-6; cdr3_nt: TGTGCCAGCAGCTCGACAGGGTCCGACGAGCAGTACTTC; cdr3_aa: CASSSTGSDEQYF
clone_size: -; j_call: TRBJ2-4; d_call: -; v_call: TRBV7-2; cdr3_nt: TGTGCCAGCCAAGGCGGGGAAAACATTCAGTACTTC; cdr3_aa: CASQGGENIQYF
clone_size: -; j_call: TRBJ2-7; d_call: -; v_call: TRBV5-6; cdr3_nt: TGTGCCAGCAGCTCCAGGGGCGGCTCCTACGAGCAGTACTTC; cdr3_aa: CASSSRGGSYEQYF
clone_size: -; j_call: TRBJ1-1; d_call: -; v_call: TRBV6-5; cdr3_nt: TGTGCCAGCAGTTACGGTTGGGAGGGGAACACTGAAGCTTTCTTT; cdr3_aa: CASSYGWEGNTEAFF
clone_size: -; j_call: TRBJ1-1; d_call: -; v_call: TRBV12-3/TRBV12-4; cdr3_nt: TGTGCCAGCAGTTTCGGGGGAAGCGCTGAAGCTTTCTTT; cdr3_aa: CASSFGGSAEAFF
clone_size: -; j_call: TRBJ1-6; d_call: TRBD1; v_call: TRBV7-9; cdr3_nt: TGTGCCAGCAGCTTTCGGGGACAGAAGAGCTCCTATAATTCACCCCTCCACTTT; cdr3_aa: CASSFRGQKSSYNSPLHF
clone_size: -; j_call: TRBJ2-7; d_call: -; v_call: TRBV7-2; cdr3_nt: TGTGCCAGCAGCTTATACAGAATTTCCTACGAGCAGTACTTC; cdr3_aa: CASSLYRISYEQYF
clone_size: -; j_call: TRBJ2-3; d_call: TRBD2; v_call: TRBV7-3; cdr3_nt: TGTGCCAGCAGCCCGAGGGCGACTAGCGGGGTCCCCGATACGCAGTATTTT; cdr3_aa: CASSPRATSGVPDTQYF
clone_size: -; j_call: TRBJ2-7; d_call: TRBD1; v_call: TRBV28; cdr3_nt: TGTGCCGTCCTGGGACAGAGGAGCTCCTACGAGCAGTACTTC; cdr3_aa: CAVLGQRSSYEQYF
clone_size: -; j_call: TRBJ1-4; d_call: TRBD1; v_call: TRBV5-1; cdr3_nt: TGCGCCAGCAGCCCGGGACAGCAGAATGAAAAACTGTTTTTT; cdr3_aa: CASSPGQQNEKLFF
clone_size: -; j_call: TRBJ2-5; d_call: TRBD2; v_call: TRBV6-2/TRBV6-3; cdr3_nt: TGTGCCAGCAGCCACGGACTAGCGGGGGGCCCGCAAGAGACCCAGTACTTC; cdr3_aa: CASSHGLAGGPQETQYF